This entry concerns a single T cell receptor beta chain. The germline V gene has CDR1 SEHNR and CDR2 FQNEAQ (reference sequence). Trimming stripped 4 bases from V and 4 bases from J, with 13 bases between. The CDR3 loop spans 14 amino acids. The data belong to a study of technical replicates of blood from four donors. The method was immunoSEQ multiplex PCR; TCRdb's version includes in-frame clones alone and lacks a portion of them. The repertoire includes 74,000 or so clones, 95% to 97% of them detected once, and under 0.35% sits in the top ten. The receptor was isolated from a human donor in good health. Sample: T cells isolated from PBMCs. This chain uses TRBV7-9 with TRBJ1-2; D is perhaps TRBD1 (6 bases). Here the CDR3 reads CASSSATGFYGYTF. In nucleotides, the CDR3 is TGTGCCAGCAGCTCCGCGACAGGATTCTATGGCTACACCTTC.